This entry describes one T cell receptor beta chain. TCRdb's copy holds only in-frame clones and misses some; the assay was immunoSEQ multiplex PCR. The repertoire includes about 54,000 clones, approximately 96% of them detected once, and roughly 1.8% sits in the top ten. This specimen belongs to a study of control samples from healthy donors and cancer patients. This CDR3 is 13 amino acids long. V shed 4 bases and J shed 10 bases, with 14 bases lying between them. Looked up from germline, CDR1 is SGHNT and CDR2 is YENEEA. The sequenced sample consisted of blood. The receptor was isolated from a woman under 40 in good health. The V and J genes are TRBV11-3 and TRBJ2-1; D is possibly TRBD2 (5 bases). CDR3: CASSSGLSAEQFF. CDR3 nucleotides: TGTGCCAGCAGCTCCGGACTCAGTGCGGAGCAGTTCTTC.